This T cell receptor beta chain stems from a study of T cells after yellow fever vaccination (dated 2019 in TCRdb). With regard to the full study: Libraries from fractions with low cell numbers were prepared with the SMART-Seq v4 Ultra Low Input RNA kit. To track T-cell clones before and after primary and booster YFV17D yellow fever vaccination, bulk TCR alpha and beta repertoires were sequenced longitudinally. Two healthy male donors, one aged 18 to 30 and one aged 30 to 40 years, made up the cohort. Blood was drawn at multiple timepoints before and after primary and secondary immunization, with bulk PBMC replicates and cell subsets isolated. The full study reports these points: After the booster, most of the clones that had expanded following primary vaccination were detected again (96% of CD4 and 80% to 90% of CD8), which suggests that memory was broadly maintained. Compared with the primary T-cell response, the secondary T-cell response was weaker but faster, peaking on day 5 rather than day 15. A small share of clonotypes was detected in both CD4 and CD8 compartments, with the overlap likely arising from convergent recombination. Only a couple of donors were included in the study, so the extent to which the findings can be generalized is limited. Computational filtering was required because FACS-sorted repertoires could contain abundant contaminating clonotypes from the bulk population.

Taken with the paper, the label for treatment or condition translates to: live attenuated yellow fever vaccine strain. A standard Ficoll-Paque protocol was used to isolate PBMCs from peripheral blood. Dynabeads CD4 and CD8 positive selection kits were used to isolate the CD4 and CD8 T-cell fractions. RNA was extracted with TriZol from bulk PBMCs, CD4 and CD8 fractions, and dextramer-positive and dextramer-negative fractions. This clonotype occurred a few times. This receptor's antigen is unknown. Per-base qualities were not stored, and no clone one base away is much larger. V is pared back by 4 bases and J by 4 bases, with 26 bases lying between the germline termini. Per the germline V gene, LGHNA is the CDR1 and YNFKEQ is the CDR2. The CDR3 has 19 amino acids, counting the end cysteine and phenylalanine. Of all the DNA, just the CDR3 is kept, 57 bases in frame from base 1. TCRdb records Illumina NovaSeq 6000 as the sequencer. TCR cDNA was made using 5'RACE template switching, a step that added a universal primer site and unique molecular identifiers. Priming for cDNA synthesis came from both the TCR alpha and TCR beta constant segments. Library amplification used two PCR steps, and the second PCR step added sample barcodes and sequencing adapters. Sequencing of libraries was done on Illumina HiSeq 2500 (2x100 bp) or NovaSeq (2x150 bp). The authors processed their data as follows. Reads were demultiplexed and collapsed into UMI consensus sequences with MIGEC, and V(D)J alignment was performed with MiXCR. Vaccine-responding clonotypes were defined with edgeR using replicate PBMC samples, requiring FDR below 0.01 and a log2 fold change above 5 up to day 15. Each bulk clonotype was labeled CD4 or CD8 based on which sequenced repertoire, CD4 or CD8, contained the clonotype at higher abundance. Clones were called with MiXCR by TCRdb after fastp trimmed the public reads at Q25, and only in-frame beta chains were retained. Under each unique CDR3 protein, matching rows form one entry showing the most common genes and DNA. The V and J calls shown here were made by TCRdb, not taken from the authors' results. Recorded for this sample are 120,000 or so distinct CDR3 sequences; approximately 8.4% of them occurred a single time. The ten largest clones add up to almost 40% of the sample.

The rearranged segments are TRBV4-2 and TRBJ2-1, with the D gene call left open. This sample comprised CD8+ T cells sorted from PBMCs, obtained on the day of the yellow fever booster vaccination. The clonotype was recovered from a man aged 18 to 35 who received the YFV17D yellow fever vaccine. The CDR3 protein: CASSPSYGEFGQKYNEQFF. The DNA is TGTGCCAGCAGCCCTTCCTATGGGGAATTTGGGCAGAAATACAATGAGCAGTTCTTC.